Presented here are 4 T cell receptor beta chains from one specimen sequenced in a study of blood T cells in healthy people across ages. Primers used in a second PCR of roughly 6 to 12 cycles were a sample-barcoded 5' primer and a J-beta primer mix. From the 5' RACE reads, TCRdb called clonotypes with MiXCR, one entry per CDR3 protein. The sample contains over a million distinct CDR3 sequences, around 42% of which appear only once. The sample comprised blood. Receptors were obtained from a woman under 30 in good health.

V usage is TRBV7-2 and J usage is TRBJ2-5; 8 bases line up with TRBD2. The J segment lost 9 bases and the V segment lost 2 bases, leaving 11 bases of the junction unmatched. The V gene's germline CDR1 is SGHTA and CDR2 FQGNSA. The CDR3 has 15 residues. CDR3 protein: CASSLSAGGPQAQYF. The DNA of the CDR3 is TGTGCCAGCAGCTTATCTGCGGGGGGCCCTCAGGCCCAGTACTTC.

The CDR3 region is CSAPPSGSAYNEQFF. The CDR3 DNA is TGCAGTGCTCCCCCTTCCGGGAGTGCCTACAATGAGCAGTTCTTC. The chain joins TRBV20-1 to TRBJ2-1; perhaps TRBD2 as D (6 bases). The CDR3 loop spans 15 amino acids. Germline V lookup: CDR1 DFQATT, CDR2 SNEGSKA (reference sequence). Between the trimmed V and J ends, which lost 5 bases and 2 bases, there was a span of 16 bases.

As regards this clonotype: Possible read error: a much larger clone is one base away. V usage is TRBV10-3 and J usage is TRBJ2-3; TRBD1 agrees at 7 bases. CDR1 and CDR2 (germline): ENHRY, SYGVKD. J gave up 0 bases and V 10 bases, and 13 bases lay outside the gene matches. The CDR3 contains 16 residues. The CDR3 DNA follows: TGTGCCACCCCCAGCCCTCGACAGGGAAGCACAGATACGCAGTATTTT. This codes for CATPSPRQGSTDTQYF.

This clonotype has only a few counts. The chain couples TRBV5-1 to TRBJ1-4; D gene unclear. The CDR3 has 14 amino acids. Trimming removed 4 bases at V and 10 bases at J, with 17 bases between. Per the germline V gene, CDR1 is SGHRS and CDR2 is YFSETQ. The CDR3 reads CASSEGPSGGKLFF. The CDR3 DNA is TGCGCCAGCAGCGAGGGCCCCTCCGGCGGAAAACTGTTTTTT.